Listed here are 19 T cell receptor beta chains from one sample, sequenced in a study of vaccination and CD4 T cells after COVID-19. Cultured CD4+ T cells had their DNA profiled by the Oncomine TCR Beta short-read assay. One entry per CDR3 protein, called by TCRdb with MiXCR from the PCR reads. Here the sample spans just under 9,000 distinct CDR3 sequences, 55% to 70% being singletons. The antigens for these receptors are not known. Treatment of the sample: approximately nine-day PBMC culture with coronavirus spike peptide pools or control peptides (ViraFEST assay). The sequencing input was CD4+ T cells from blood, cultured in vitro. The source is a human donor who had recovered from COVID-19.

The gene calls are TRBV7-8 and TRBJ2-7, with D perhaps matching TRBD2 (5 bases). In germline, CDR1 is SGHVS, CDR2 FQNEAQ. Trimming cost V 4 bases and J 1 base, with 8 bases left between them. The CDR3 runs to 13 residues. CDR3 protein: CASSSGLSYEQYF. Written as DNA, the CDR3 is TGTGCCAGCAGCTCGGGATTATCCTACGAGCAGTACTTC.

V is TRBV7-8 and J is TRBJ2-3; 8 nucleotides line up with TRBD2. CDR1 and CDR2 from the germline V gene are SGHVS and FQNEAQ. This CDR3 is built from 16 residues. Losses at the gene ends were 5 bases for V and 4 bases for J; bases not matched to a gene: 11. The CDR3 region has the DNA TGTGCCAGCAGCCCCGATAGCGGGACTGGTGCAGATACGCAGTATTTT. Translation gives CASSPDSGTGADTQYF.

The V gene is TRBV6-2 or TRBV6-3, the J gene TRBJ1-5, with TRBD1 as a possible D gene (5 bases). CDR1 and CDR2 (germline): MNHEY, SVGEGT. The CDR3 has 13 amino acids. V lost 3 bases and J lost 6, with 9 bases in between. The chain's CDR3 is CASSYYGAQPQHF. DNA of the CDR3: TGTGCCAGCAGTTATTACGGGGCTCAGCCCCAGCATTTT.

The genes are TRBV30 and TRBJ1-2; D is undetermined. Germline V gene data show CDR1 as GTSNPN and CDR2 as SVGIG (reference sequence). The V and J ends lost 5 bases and 6 bases respectively, with 16 bases between them. This CDR3 is 13 amino acids long. DNA for the CDR3: TGTGCCTGGGGGATTCCTAACGGAGATGGCTACACCTTC. This translates into CAWGIPNGDGYTF.

The rearrangement uses TRBV6-5 and TRBJ1-6, with 8 bases lining up with TRBD1. V trimming: 4 bases; J trimming: 10 bases; junction bases outside the gene matches: 9. The V gene's germline CDR1 is MNHEY and CDR2 SVGAGI. The CDR3 has 15 amino acids. The DNA of the CDR3 is TGTGCCAGCAGTTCGGGACAGGTTCGACAGTCACCCCTCCACTTT. The encoded protein is CASSSGQVRQSPLHF.

This rearrangement joins TRBV4-2 to TRBJ1-1, with no clear D. V was clipped by 0 bases and J by 3 bases, with 8 bases between them. In germline, CDR1 is LGHNA, CDR2 YNFKEQ. This CDR3 comprises 14 residues. The CDR3 bases are TGTGCCAGCAGCCAAGAAGCCCGGGACACTGAAGCTTTCTTT. It codes for CASSQEARDTEAFF.

This clonotype was seen more than once but under ten times. J is TRBJ2-2 and V is TRBV7-9, with 9 bases matching TRBD2. Looked up from germline, CDR1 is SEHNR and CDR2 is FQNEAQ (reference sequence). This CDR3 spans 14 amino acids. V trimming: 10 bases; J trimming: 6 bases; junction bases outside the gene matches: 9. CDR3 region: CATQREAQAGELFF. CDR3 nucleotide sequence: TGTGCCACCCAGCGGGAGGCCCAGGCCGGGGAGCTGTTTTTT.

This clonotype has just a few counts. This sequence joins TRBV24-1 and TRBJ1-1, with D unclear. The CDR3 is 13 residues long. V was trimmed by 5 bases and J by 11 bases, leaving 17 bases between them. Germline V gene lookup returns CDR1 KGHDR and CDR2 SFDVKD. CDR3 region: CATSGDRGEDAFF. In DNA, the CDR3 is TGTGCCACCAGTGGCGACCGTGGGGAAGACGCTTTCTTT.

J is TRBJ1-5 and V is TRBV19; D is ambiguous. Germline CDR1 and CDR2: LNHDA and SQIVND (reference sequence). This CDR3 is built from 16 residues. The V gene lost 3 bases and the J gene lost 2 bases, with 14 bases spanning the gap. CDR3 region: CASSMLPGRGNQPQHF. The DNA for the CDR3 is TGTGCCAGTAGTATGCTTCCGGGTAGGGGCAATCAGCCCCAGCATTTT.

There are a few counts of this clonotype. J is TRBJ1-1 and V is TRBV6-2 or TRBV6-3; 8 bases align to TRBD1. Germline V gene lookup returns CDR1 MNHEY and CDR2 SVGEGT. There are 14 residues in the CDR3. The V segment lost 6 bases and the J segment 1 base; nucleotides outside the gene matches: 4. CDR3 DNA sequence: TGTGCCAGCAGCAGGGACAGGCAGAACACTGAAGCTTTCTTT. Amino acids: CASSRDRQNTEAFF.

This chain uses TRBV24-1 with TRBJ2-7; 7 positions agree with TRBD1. The CDR3 has 14 residues. Trimming at V came to 6 bases and at J to 5 bases, leaving 9 bases not matched to a gene. The germline V gene encodes CDR1 KGHDR and CDR2 SFDVKD. This CDR3 reads CATSKTGTSHEQYF. CDR3 nucleotides: TGTGCCACCAGTAAGACAGGGACGAGCCACGAGCAGTACTTC.

The chain recombines TRBV5-4 with TRBJ2-7, with 7 bases matching TRBD2. Germline-derived CDR1 and CDR2 are SGHNT and YYREEE (reference sequence). This CDR3 is built from 12 residues. The V segment lost 4 bases and the J segment 9 bases; nucleotides outside the gene matches: 7. CDR3 loop: CASSPGGAGQYF. In DNA form, the CDR3 reads TGTGCCAGCAGCCCGGGGGGTGCCGGGCAGTACTTC.

This chain connects TRBV19 to TRBJ1-2, with D possibly being TRBD1 (6 bases). Trimming took off 3 bases at V and 4 bases at J, with 15 bases between the two ends. This CDR3 has 15 amino acids. Germline V gives CDR1 LNHDA, CDR2 SQIVND (reference sequence). The CDR3 reads CASSIRVRGSYGYTF. Written as DNA, the CDR3 is TGTGCCAGTAGTATCAGGGTCAGGGGCAGCTATGGCTACACCTTC.

The V and J genes are TRBV12-3 or TRBV12-4 and TRBJ1-2; tentative D call: TRBD1 (5 bases). V lost 6 bases, J lost 4 bases, and 15 bases lay in between. The CDR3 sequence is 14 residues long. The CDR3 DNA reads as TGTGCCAGCAGGGGCGGGGCACTCAGCTATGGCTACACCTTC. Protein product: CASRGGALSYGYTF.

The chain links TRBV2 to TRBJ1-6; 7 bases line up with TRBD1. CDR3 length equals 14 residues. In germline, CDR1 is SNHLY, CDR2 FYNNEI. V was clipped by 6 bases and J by 6 bases; unmatched bases: 5. The CDR3 here is CASRAGQPNSPLHF. The CDR3 coding sequence is TGTGCCAGCAGGGCGGGACAGCCTAATTCACCCCTCCACTTT.

The chain joins TRBV19 to TRBJ1-2; the D is unclear. The CDR3 runs 15 residues. Germline V gene sequence: CDR1 LNHDA, CDR2 SQIVND (reference sequence). Trimming removed 7 bases from V and 5 bases from J, with 20 bases in between. The CDR3: CASTPQEAGSYGYTF. DNA of the CDR3: TGTGCCAGTACCCCCCAGGAGGCCGGTAGTTATGGCTACACCTTC.

This clonotype was seen more than once but under ten times. The V gene is TRBV24-1, the J gene TRBJ2-5; tentatively, D is TRBD1 or TRBD2 (6 bases each). Between the trimmed V and J ends, which lost 4 bases and 5 bases, there was a span of 10 bases. Germline CDR1 and CDR2: KGHDR and SFDVKD. The CDR3 runs 13 residues. CDR3 bases: TGTGCCACCAGTGACGGGGGCGAGGAGACCCAGTACTTC. Amino acid sequence: CATSDGGEETQYF.

This chain uses TRBV10-3 with TRBJ2-3; D uncertain. Germline values: CDR1 ENHRY, CDR2 SYGVKD. The CDR3 is made up of 14 amino acids. The V end was cut by 8 bases, the J end by 0 bases, with 12 bases between. The CDR3 DNA reads as TGTGCCATCGGGCCTGCGACTAGCACAGATACGCAGTATTTT. It encodes CAIGPATSTDTQYF.

This clonotype was seen only a few times. The chain uses TRBV23-1 and TRBJ2-1; the D gene is possibly TRBD2 (5 bases). TRBV23-1 counts as an open reading frame of uncertain function. The CDR3 spans 15 residues. The ends were cut back, 4 bases at V and 3 bases at J, with 13 bases in the middle. CDR3 DNA: TGCGCCAGCAGTCTTTCGGGGATCCACTACAATGAGCAGTTCTTC. Its protein product is CASSLSGIHYNEQFF.